Here is one T cell receptor (beta chain) with its context. The data are from a study of blood T cell repertoires in COVID-19. Source study methods: Quantification of nucleated cells was approximated via reference gene primer amplification. Repertoires were generated with immunoSEQ multiplex PCR, while TCRdb's copy carries only in-frame clones and drops some. V and J calls and clone size are those listed in that table; D and trimming were worked out from the DNA. The profile shows some 130,000 clones, about nine tenths of them singletons. The V gene's germline CDR1 is LNHDA and CDR2 SQIVND (reference sequence). The CDR3 is 14 amino acids. V was shortened by 7 bases and J by 1 base, with 12 bases between the two germline ends.

This clonotype was obtained from a man aged 50 to 59 with acute or convalescent COVID-19. The rearrangement joins TRBV19 to TRBJ2-3, with D perhaps TRBD2 (6 bases). What was sequenced was peripheral blood. The chain's CDR3 is CASTPPGGTDTQYF. CDR3 bases: TGTGCCAGTACCCCCCCGGGGGGCACAGATACGCAGTATTTT.